The source of this TCR beta chain is a study of molecular identifiers for immune sequencing clone quantification. About the research overall: RNA, taken in replicates from about 21,000 or 97,000 naive CD8 cells, was split five ways, with four sequenced.

A note on this clonotype: The antigen is unknown. A much bigger clone sits one base away, suggesting this may be a read error.

Sorting captured naive CD8 T cells as CD8+CD4-CCR7+CD45RA+. Points from the study as a whole: Highly expanded clone sizes could end up underestimated if a barcode were shared by identical TCR molecules.

CDR1 and CDR2 (germline): MDHEN, SYDVKM. This CDR3 is built from 16 residues. TCRdb analysed the PCR reads with MiXCR anew, one entry per CDR3 protein. The profile shows a few hundred thousand distinct CDR3 sequences, about 22% of them singletons. V usage is TRBV28 and J usage is TRBJ1-2; 8 bases are a match to TRBD1. The sequence came from a human donor in good health. Some libraries in this study had Jurkat cell RNA spiked in. The sample taken for sequencing was naive CD8+ T cells from blood, with Jurkat cell RNA spiked in. The sample's subset: FACS-sorted CD8+CD4-CCR7+CD45RA+ naive T cells. The CDR3 here is CASSSRDRRTNYGYPF. Written as DNA, the CDR3 is TGTGCCAGCAGTTCCCGGGACAGGAGGACTAACTATGGCTACCCCTTC.